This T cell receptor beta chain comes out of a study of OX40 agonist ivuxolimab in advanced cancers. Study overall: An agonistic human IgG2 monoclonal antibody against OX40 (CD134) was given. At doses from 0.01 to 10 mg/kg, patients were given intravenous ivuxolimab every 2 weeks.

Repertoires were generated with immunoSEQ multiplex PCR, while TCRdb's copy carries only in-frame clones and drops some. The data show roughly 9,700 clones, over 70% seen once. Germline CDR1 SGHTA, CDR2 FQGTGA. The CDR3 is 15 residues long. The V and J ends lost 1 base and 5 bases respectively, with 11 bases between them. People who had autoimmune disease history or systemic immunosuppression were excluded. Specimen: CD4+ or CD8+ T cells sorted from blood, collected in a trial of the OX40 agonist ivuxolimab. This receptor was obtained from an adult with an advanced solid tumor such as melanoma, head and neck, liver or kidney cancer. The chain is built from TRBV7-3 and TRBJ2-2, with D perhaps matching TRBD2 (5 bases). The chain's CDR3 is CASSLKAERTGELFF. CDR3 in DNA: TGTGCCAGCAGCTTAAAGGCTGAGCGGACCGGGGAGCTGTTTTTT.